The rows below give T cell receptor beta chains drawn from one sample of a study of blood T cell repertoires in COVID-19. Assay used: immunoSEQ multiplex PCR; TCRdb lists only in-frame clones, some missing. Among approximately 150,000 clones listed, approximately 86% were seen once. Sequenced: peripheral blood. The receptors come from a woman older than 75 with COVID-19, enrolled during active disease. CDR3s include the opening cysteine and the closing phenylalanine or tryptophan. D genes are given only for firm matches. A clone size is listed for some rows: how often the clone was seen (once, few, many), or a class if it is expanded.

>13|.|TRBD1|TRBJ1-2|TRBV18
CASSPGQNYGYTF
TGTGCCAGCTCACCGGGACAGAACTATGGCTACACCTTC
>14|.|.|TRBJ2-1|TRBV7-9
CASRRQGNGEEQFF
TGTGCCAGCAGACGACAAGGTAATGGTGAAGAGCAGTTCTTC
>16|.|.|TRBJ1-4|TRBV19
CASNGFTGGANEKLFF
TGTGCCAGTAATGGCTTTACGGGAGGGGCTAATGAAAAACTGTTTTTT
>14|.|.|TRBJ1-3|TRBV19
CASEHTTSGNTIYF
TGTGCCAGCGAACATACTACCTCTGGAAACACCATATATTTT
>15|.|TRBD1|TRBJ1-1|TRBV7-8
CASSSPGQGNTEAFF
TGTGCCAGCAGCTCCCCTGGACAGGGGAACACTGAAGCTTTCTTT
>14|.|.|TRBJ2-7|TRBV5-6
CASSPGETSYEQYF
TGTGCCAGCAGCCCAGGAGAGACTAGCTACGAGCAGTACTTC
>11|.|.|TRBJ1-4|TRBV2
CASRRNEKLFF
TGTGCCAGCAGGAGGAATGAAAAACTGTTTTTT
>17|few|.|TRBJ1-2|TRBV4-3
CASSQGGAGLSNYGYTF
TGCGCCAGCAGCCAAGGTGGGGCTGGATTGTCTAACTATGGCTACACCTTC
>14|.|TRBD2|TRBJ2-1|TRBV3-1/TRBV3-2
CASSLGLAGSEQFF
TGTGCCAGCAGCCTGGGACTAGCGGGAAGTGAGCAGTTCTTC
>15|.|TRBD2|TRBJ2-1|TRBV7-9
CASSFRLAKNNEQFF
TGTGCCAGCAGCTTCCGACTAGCGAAAAACAATGAGCAGTTCTTC
>17|once|TRBD2|TRBJ2-3|TRBV11-2
CASSPGLAGASTDTQYF
TGTGCCAGCAGCCCGGGACTAGCGGGAGCTAGCACAGATACGCAGTATTTT
>15|.|.|TRBJ1-1|TRBV4-1
CASSQNQGVNTEAFF
TGCGCCAGCAGCCAAAATCAAGGGGTGAACACTGAAGCTTTCTTT
>15|.|.|TRBJ1-5|TRBV19
CASSIGDTHNQPQHF
TGTGCCAGTAGTATAGGTGACACCCACAATCAGCCCCAGCATTTT
>13|few|.|TRBJ1-1|TRBV28
CASSLSGGTEAFF
TGTGCCAGCAGTTTATCGGGTGGTACTGAAGCTTTCTTT
>15|.|TRBD2|TRBJ2-1|TRBV9
CASSDSSGELRQQFF
TGTGCCAGCAGCGATTCTAGCGGGGAGCTGAGACAGCAGTTCTTC
>14|.|.|TRBJ1-2|TRBV5-1
CASSNGGLNYGYTF
TGCGCCAGCAGCAATGGTGGACTGAACTATGGCTACACCTTC
>16|.|TRBD1|TRBJ2-2|TRBV19
CASSRSGTVNTGELFF
TGTGCCAGTAGTCGATCCGGGACAGTAAACACCGGGGAGCTGTTTTTT
>16|few|TRBD2|TRBJ2-7|TRBV9
CASSGGGREGSNEQYF
TGTGCCAGCAGCGGGGGAGGGCGGGAAGGCTCTAACGAGCAGTACTTC
>17|.|.|TRBJ2-3|TRBV9
CASSVGDVGRRADTQYF
TGTGCCAGCAGCGTAGGGGATGTAGGGAGGAGGGCAGATACGCAGTATTTT
>16|.|.|TRBJ1-1|TRBV14
CASSPRVGDLNTEAFF
TGTGCCAGCAGCCCACGGGTAGGGGATCTGAACACTGAAGCTTTCTTT
>14|.|TRBD2|TRBJ2-7|TRBV5-6
CASETSGRTYEQYF
TGTGCCAGCGAGACTAGCGGGAGGACCTACGAGCAGTACTTC
>16|.|TRBD2|TRBJ2-1|TRBV3-1/TRBV3-2
CASSPAGQRSYNEQFF
TGTGCCAGCAGCCCAGCGGGGCAGAGGTCCTACAATGAGCAGTTCTTC
>17|.|TRBD1|TRBJ2-3|TRBV9
CASSVTPDRALTDTQYF
TGTGCCAGCAGCGTCACCCCGGACAGGGCGCTCACAGATACGCAGTATTTT
>14|.|.|TRBJ2-2|TRBV19
CASSIGGNTGELFF
TGTGCCAGTAGTATTGGCGGTAACACCGGGGAGCTGTTTTTT
>15|.|TRBD1|TRBJ2-7|TRBV28
CASSPGQGNVHEQYF
TGTGCCAGCAGTCCGGGACAGGGAAATGTCCACGAGCAGTACTTC
>16|.|.|TRBJ2-1|TRBV9
CASSLGGGALKDEQFF
TGTGCCAGCAGCCTAGGGGGTGGGGCCCTAAAGGATGAGCAGTTCTTC
>16|.|.|TRBJ1-1|TRBV5-1
CASSSQGLVGNTEAFF
TGCGCCAGCAGCTCTCAAGGTCTAGTGGGGAACACTGAAGCTTTCTTT
>14|.|.|TRBJ1-6|TRBV15
CATKQGNYNSPLHF
TGTGCCACCAAACAGGGAAACTATAATTCACCCCTCCACTTT
>16|.|.|TRBJ1-2|TRBV6-2/TRBV6-3
CASSPKTGPTVYGYTF
TGTGCCAGCAGTCCGAAGACAGGACCCACTGTCTATGGCTACACCTTC
>15|.|TRBD1|TRBJ2-3|TRBV24-1
CATSDPGQSTDTQYF
TGTGCCACCAGTGACCCGGGACAGAGCACAGATACGCAGTATTTT
>16|once|.|TRBJ1-1|TRBV7-2
CASSSLGGPSGTEAFF
TGTGCCAGCAGCTCTCTAGGAGGGCCCTCAGGCACTGAAGCTTTCTTT
>16|.|.|TRBJ2-2|TRBV18
CASSPPSHRVTGELFF
TGTGCCAGCTCACCACCGTCCCACAGGGTAACCGGGGAGCTGTTTTTT
>16|.|.|TRBJ2-1|TRBV9
CASSVGRGVGYNEQFF
TGTGCCAGCAGCGTAGGTCGGGGAGTGGGGTACAATGAGCAGTTCTTC
>13|.|.|TRBJ2-1|TRBV19
CASSIGAYNEQFF
TGTGCCAGTAGTATAGGGGCTTACAATGAGCAGTTCTTC
>12|.|.|TRBJ2-7|TRBV12-3/TRBV12-4
CASTQSLYEQYF
TGTGCCAGCACTCAGTCCCTCTACGAGCAGTACTTC
>13|.|TRBD1|TRBJ2-3|TRBV29-1
CSVGGQGTDTQYF
TGCAGCGTGGGGGGACAGGGAACAGATACGCAGTATTTT
>14|.|.|TRBJ1-1|TRBV7-9
CAGGAGRSNTEAFF
TGTGCCGGAGGAGCGGGGCGGTCGAACACTGAAGCTTTCTTT
>14|.|TRBD2|TRBJ2-3|TRBV9
CASSVGGGRDTQYF
TGTGCCAGCAGCGTAGGCGGGGGTAGGGATACGCAGTATTTT
>13|.|.|TRBJ1-2|TRBV6-5
CASRPGAGYGYTF
TGTGCCAGCAGGCCAGGGGCCGGCTATGGCTACACCTTC
>15|.|TRBD2|TRBJ2-7|TRBV11-2
CASSLVAGGRGEQYF
TGTGCCAGCAGCTTAGTAGCGGGAGGGCGTGGAGAGCAGTACTTC
>16|.|TRBD1|TRBJ2-4|TRBV28
CASSFGQGAIKNIQYF
TGTGCCAGCAGTTTCGGACAGGGGGCGATCAAAAACATTCAGTACTTC
>15|.|.|TRBJ2-1|TRBV20-1
CSASMTFGVNNEQFF
TGCAGTGCTAGTATGACATTCGGGGTAAATAATGAGCAGTTCTTC
>13|.|.|TRBJ1-5|TRBV12-3/TRBV12-4
CASRIGEGQSQHF
TGTGCCAGCCGAATTGGGGAAGGACAGTCCCAGCATTTT
>15|.|TRBD2|TRBJ2-5|TRBV28
CASRTGTSGRQTQYF
TGTGCCAGCAGAACTGGGACTAGCGGGAGACAGACCCAGTACTTC
>13|.|.|TRBJ1-2|TRBV6-2/TRBV6-3
CASSSTGYYGYTF
TGTGCCAGCAGTTCGACAGGATACTATGGCTACACCTTC
>14|.|TRBD2|TRBJ2-7|TRBV2
CASSGLAGTYEQYF
TGTGCCAGCAGTGGACTAGCGGGGACCTACGAGCAGTACTTC
>15|.|.|TRBJ2-7|TRBV11-2
CASSPGRSSSYEQYF
TGTGCCAGCAGCCCAGGTCGATCGAGCTCCTACGAGCAGTACTTC
>17|.|.|TRBJ1-2|TRBV13
CASSTSDRLNSNYGYTF
TGTGCCAGCAGCACATCGGACAGACTAAATTCGAACTATGGCTACACCTTC
>15|.|.|TRBJ1-5|TRBV6-5
CASTGGPGSNQPQHF
TGTGCCAGCACCGGGGGGCCAGGGTCGAATCAGCCCCAGCATTTT
>14|.|.|TRBJ1-4|TRBV5-1
CASSPPSANEKLFF
TGCGCCAGCAGCCCGCCATCAGCTAATGAAAAACTGTTTTTT
>15|.|.|TRBJ1-5|TRBV19
CASSIGGNSNQPQHF
TGTGCCAGTAGTATTGGAGGTAATAGCAATCAGCCCCAGCATTTT
>15|few|.|TRBJ2-5|TRBV27
CASSVQGSYQETQYF
TGTGCCAGCAGTGTCCAGGGGTCGTACCAAGAGACCCAGTACTTC